A single sample gave rise to the 19 T cell receptor beta chains below, sequenced in a study of blood T cells in healthy people across ages. The use of a sample-barcoded 5' primer and a J-beta primer mix characterized a second PCR of roughly 7 to 11 cycles. TCRdb passed the 5' RACE reads through MiXCR, listing each CDR3 protein once. Of about 590,000 distinct CDR3 sequences detected, around 31% appear once; the ten largest clones hold 15% to 18%. The specimen was blood. These receptors were collected from an elderly woman in good health.

This clonotype was counted many times. The chain joins TRBV7-2 to TRBJ2-7; 9 bases fit TRBD2. The germline V gene encodes CDR1 SGHTA and CDR2 FQGNSA. Losses at the gene ends were 1 base for V and 3 bases for J; bases not matched to a gene: 4. This CDR3 has 15 amino acids. CDR3 region: CASSLGGGGVYEQYF. DNA of the CDR3: TGTGCCAGCAGCTTAGGTGGCGGGGGGGTCTACGAGCAGTACTTC.

The rearrangement joins TRBV25-1 to TRBJ1-5; 9 nucleotides agree with TRBD1. Unmatched junction bases numbered 11, after V lost 1 base and J lost 7 bases. This CDR3 has 17 amino acids. Germline V gene lookup returns CDR1 MGHDK and CDR2 SYGVNS. CDR3 bases: TGTGCCAGCAGTGAATCCGGGACAGGGAATATCCGACAGCCCCAGCATTTT. Translated: CASSESGTGNIRQPQHF.

CDR3 coding DNA: TGTGCCTGGAGTGTACCCGCAAGGGTGAGCAATCAGCCCCAGCATTTT. It specifies CAWSVPARVSNQPQHF. The rearrangement links TRBV30 to TRBJ1-5; D remains unclear. The length of the CDR3 is 16 residues. Trimming removed 0 bases from V and 1 base from J, with 13 bases in between. Germline CDR1 GTSNPN, CDR2 SVGIG (reference sequence).

Regarding this clonotype: A read error may explain this, as a much larger clone is one base away. This chain joins TRBV7-3 and TRBJ2-1; 9 bases map to TRBD1. The CDR3 spans 14 residues. CDR1 and CDR2 (germline): SGHTA, FQGTGA. The J segment lost 12 bases and the V segment lost 5 bases, leaving 11 bases of the junction unmatched. DNA of the CDR3: TGTGCCAGCAGCGGGGGACAGGGTGCGTATGGGCAGTTCTTC. As protein: CASSGGQGAYGQFF.

In this sample, this clonotype turned up a few times. The chain carries TRBV6-2 or TRBV6-3 and TRBJ2-3, with 14 bases lining up with TRBD2. CDR3 length equals 15 residues. Germline CDR1 is MNHEY and CDR2 is SVGEGT. V shed 10 bases, J shed 4 bases, and the junction held 7 bases outside the gene matches. CDR3 bases: TGTGCCATCGAGAGACTAGCGGGGGGGCCAGATACGCAGTATTTT. Protein sequence: CAIERLAGGPDTQYF.

The rearrangement joins TRBV5-5 to TRBJ1-2; the D gene is possibly TRBD1 (6 bases). Trimming removed 10 bases at V and 3 bases at J, with 19 bases between. In germline, CDR1 is SGHKS, CDR2 YYEKEE (reference sequence). The CDR3 loop spans 14 amino acids. The CDR3 sequence: CACIDRSWDYGYTF. DNA for the CDR3: TGTGCCTGCATCGACAGGAGTTGGGACTATGGCTACACCTTC.

This clonotype was seen at least ten times. The V and J genes are TRBV29-1 and TRBJ1-2; a possible D gene is TRBD1 (6 bases). This CDR3 contains 11 residues. Germline CDR1 and CDR2: SQVTM and ANQGSEA. Between the trimmed V and J ends, which lost 3 bases and 4 bases, there was a span of 6 bases. In DNA, the CDR3 is TGCAGCGTTGACAGGGGCTATGGCTACACCTTC. It codes for CSVDRGYGYTF. Full variable domain (outside the CDR3, taken from reference TRBV29-1 and TRBJ1-2): SAVISQKPSRDICQRGTSLTIQCQVDSQVTMMFWYRQQPGQSLTLIATANQGSEATYESGFVIDKFPISRPNLTFSTLTVSNMSPEDSSIYLCSVDRGYGYTFGSGTRLTVV.

This clonotype was counted a few times. The rearrangement joins TRBV20-1 to TRBJ1-6; D not resolved. Germline V gene sequence: CDR1 DFQATT, CDR2 SNEGSKA (reference sequence). The CDR3 is 13 amino acids. The CDR3 nucleotides are TGCAGCGAGAGAAGGACCGAGAATTCACCCCTCCACTTT. It specifies CSERRTENSPLHF.

The rearrangement joins TRBV6-5 to TRBJ2-4; D possibly corresponds to TRBD2 (6 bases). The J call may be faulty, since TRBJ2-5 better matches the DNA end. Germline assignment: CDR1 MNHEY and CDR2 SVGAGI. The CDR3 is 14 residues long. The CDR3 loop is CASTGGPTQETQYF. CDR3 in DNA: TGTGCCAGCACCGGGGGACCGACCCAAGAGACCCAGTACTTC.

The genes are TRBV5-1 and TRBJ2-1; 11 bases align to TRBD1. Per the germline V gene, CDR1 is SGHRS and CDR2 is YFSETQ. J gave up 5 bases and V 6 bases, and 4 bases lay outside the gene matches. The CDR3 is 14 amino acids. The CDR3 reads CASTGQGAHNEQFF. In DNA form, the CDR3 reads TGCGCCAGCACCGGACAGGGGGCTCACAATGAGCAGTTCTTC.

This chain uses TRBV6-2 or TRBV6-3 with TRBJ2-6; no firm D call. The length of the CDR3 is 15 residues. The V gene lost 2 bases and the J gene lost 4 bases, with 9 bases spanning the gap. Germline V gives CDR1 MNHEY, CDR2 SVGEGT. The CDR3 is CASSYSSEGANVLTF. As DNA, the CDR3 is TGTGCCAGCAGTTACAGCAGCGAGGGGGCCAACGTCCTGACTTTC.

This clonotype was seen a handful of times. The V and J genes are TRBV7-9 and TRBJ1-1, with D possibly matching TRBD1 (5 bases). Germline V gene lookup returns CDR1 SEHNR and CDR2 FQNEAQ (reference sequence). The CDR3 is made up of 16 amino acids. With 2 bases removed from V and 6 bases from J, the gap between germline ends came to 19 bases. The CDR3 here is CASSLRQVGDRAEAFF. The CDR3 DNA sequence: TGTGCCAGCAGCTTACGCCAGGTAGGGGATAGGGCTGAAGCTTTCTTT.

The V gene is TRBV18, the J gene TRBJ1-1; no reliable D call. Germline V gene sequence: CDR1 KGHSH, CDR2 LQKENI. V was cut by 1 base and J by 3 bases, with 9 bases left in between. The CDR3 runs to 14 residues. The CDR3 spells CASSPRVTDTEAFF. CDR3 DNA sequence: TGTGCCAGCTCACCACGGGTGACTGACACTGAAGCTTTCTTT.

Concerning this clonotype itself: A read error is possible here, since a much larger clone lies one base away. The genes are TRBV7-9 and TRBJ2-1; TRBD2 agrees at 10 bases. Germline CDR1 SEHNR, CDR2 FQNEAQ (reference sequence). The CDR3 sequence is 15 residues long. CDR3 in amino acids: CASSLAAGGQDEKFF. The CDR3, as DNA: TGTGCCAGCAGCCTGGCAGCGGGGGGGCAGGATGAGAAGTTCTTC.

This clonotype was counted many times. The genes are TRBV5-1 and TRBJ2-7, with 7 bases fitting TRBD1. The CDR3 has 13 residues. Trimming at V came to 4 bases and at J to 6 bases, leaving 7 bases not matched to a gene. Germline CDR1 and CDR2: SGHRS and YFSETQ. The CDR3 protein is CASSKRQGGEQYF. CDR3 DNA: TGCGCCAGCAGCAAACGACAGGGTGGCGAGCAGTACTTC.

The genes are TRBV7-9 and TRBJ2-7, with 7 nucleotides matching TRBD2. The CDR3 consists of 15 residues. The germline V gene has CDR1 SEHNR and CDR2 FQNEAQ (reference sequence). With 4 bases clipped from V and 7 bases from J, the junction kept 13 bases outside the gene matches. The CDR3 region has the DNA TGTGCCAGCAGCTCCGGGACCCGGGAGGACAATGAGCAGTACTTC. Its protein product is CASSSGTREDNEQYF.

This clonotype was seen more than once but under ten times. Since the CDR3 does not end with the conserved phenylalanine or tryptophan, this likely comes from a read error. CDR3 residues: CAISESPGPNRTEAFC. In DNA form, the CDR3 reads TGTGCCATCAGTGAGTCACCGGGACCTAATCGGACTGAAGCTTTCTGT. This chain connects TRBV10-3 to TRBJ1-1; the D gene is possibly TRBD1 (5 bases). The V gene's germline CDR1 is ENHRY and CDR2 SYGVKD. This CDR3 contains 16 residues. With 0 bases removed from V and 5 bases from J, the gap between germline ends came to 16 bases.

This clonotype was found many times. This rearrangement joins TRBV9 to TRBJ2-7; D is unresolved. CDR1 and CDR2 from the germline V gene are SGDLS and YYNGEE. This CDR3 spans 14 amino acids. V was pared by 0 bases and J by 4 bases, with 11 bases between. CDR3 residues: CASSVESRNYEQYF. The CDR3 region has the DNA TGTGCCAGCAGCGTAGAGTCTAGAAATTACGAGCAGTACTTC.

About this clonotype itself: A much larger clone sits a single nucleotide away, making a read error possible. This chain links TRBV10-3 with TRBJ1-6; TRBD1 aligns across 9 bases. This CDR3 is built from 13 residues. Trimming at V came to 7 bases and at J to 8 bases, leaving 3 bases not matched to a gene. The germline gives CDR1 ENHRY, CDR2 SYGVKD. CDR3 nucleotides: TGTGCCATCAAGAGGGACAGGGATTCACCCCTCCACTTT. Amino acid sequence: CAIKRDRDSPLHF.